The 9 T cell receptor beta chains below were found in one sample sequenced in a study of beta chain features in type 1 diabetes. For these TCRs, the target antigens are not known. The investigators reverse transcribed all of the isolated RNA, so they sequenced expressed TCRB transcripts. Sequencing used immunoSEQ multiplex PCR; TCRdb keeps in-frame clones, though not all of them. Of 230,000 or so clones listed, 16% were seen once; the top ten hold more than 0.075%. Study-level results: A moderate, significant TCRB CDR3 shortening appeared in type 1 diabetes across four CD4+ subsets.

The sequenced material came from naive CD4+ T cells from blood. These receptors were taken from a man between 25 and 39 years old with type 1 diabetes.

This clone was counted a few times. The chain couples TRBV10-3 to TRBJ2-1; D possibly corresponds to TRBD1 (5 bases). Germline V gives CDR1 ENHRY, CDR2 SYGVKD. V lost 4 bases to trimming and J lost 7 bases, with 14 bases between them. The CDR3 is made up of 14 amino acids. CDR3 in amino acids: CAISGTSLGNEQFF. CDR3 nucleotide sequence: TGTGCCATCAGTGGGACATCTCTCGGGAATGAGCAGTTCTTC.

The rearrangement uses TRBV30 and TRBJ2-5; possible D gene TRBD2, 6 bases. The CDR3 runs to 11 residues. V was shortened by 6 bases and J by 4 bases, with 9 bases between the two germline ends. The germline V gene encodes CDR1 GTSNPN and CDR2 SVGIG (reference sequence). The chain's CDR3 is CACLGGETQYF. The CDR3 nucleotides read TGTGCCTGCTTGGGAGGAGAGACCCAGTACTTC. Using reference TRBV30 and TRBJ2-5 for the parts outside the CDR3, the full variable domain is SQTIHQWPATLVQPVGSPLSLECTVEGTSNPNLYWYRQAAGRGLQLLFYSVGIGQISSEVPQNLSASRPQDRQFILSSKKLLLSDSGFYLCACLGGETQYFGPGTRLLVL.

This clone was seen only a few times. The V call is TRBV29-1, the J call TRBJ1-2; D unresolved. The CDR3 covers 11 residues. Looked up from germline, CDR1 is SQVTM and CDR2 is ANQGSEA. V was trimmed by 4 bases and J by 5 bases, leaving 8 bases between them. The CDR3 bases are TGCAGCGTTGTTGAGTCATATGGCTACACCTTC. It is translated as CSVVESYGYTF. Complete variable domain (other parts from reference TRBV29-1 and TRBJ1-2): SAVISQKPSRDICQRGTSLTIQCQVDSQVTMMFWYRQQPGQSLTLIATANQGSEATYESGFVIDKFPISRPNLTFSTLTVSNMSPEDSSIYLCSVVESYGYTFGSGTRLTVV.

This clone was observed a handful of times. The chain combines TRBV2 with TRBJ1-5, with unresolved D. V lost 6 bases and J 1 base, leaving 7 bases between the germline ends. The CDR3 runs to 13 residues. CDR1 and CDR2 (germline): SNHLY, FYNNEI. The CDR3, as DNA: TGTGCCAGCAGGGGCCGGAGCAATCAGCCCCAGCATTTT. Its protein is CASRGRSNQPQHF.

The chain recombines TRBV30 with TRBJ2-5; no reliable D call. Trimming took 0 bases from V and 5 from J, leaving 10 bases between them. Germline CDR1 and CDR2: GTSNPN and SVGIG (reference sequence). This CDR3 has 13 residues. The CDR3 spells CAWSVLLGETQYF. For the CDR3, the DNA is TGTGCCTGGAGTGTACTTCTGGGGGAGACCCAGTACTTC.

The V and J genes are TRBV28 and TRBJ2-1, with 8 bases identical to TRBD1. The CDR3 consists of 14 residues. The V gene end was trimmed by 7 bases and the J gene end by 8 bases; junction bases not matched to a gene: 10. The germline V gene has CDR1 MDHEN and CDR2 SYDVKM. The CDR3 coding sequence is TGTGCCAGCACCCAAAGGTTCAGGGGGCATGAGCAGTTCTTC. Translating it yields CASTQRFRGHEQFF.

The genes are TRBV7-9 and TRBJ2-4; D uncertain. The CDR3 is 14 residues long. CDR1 is SEHNR, CDR2 FQNEAQ, per germline (reference sequence). V gave up 8 bases and J gave up 6 bases, with 17 bases separating them. The CDR3 DNA sequence: TGTGCCAGCGGGATGTCAGGAGTTTCAAACATTCAGTACTTC. Its translation: CASGMSGVSNIQYF.

This clone was detected only a few times. V gene TRBV5-1 combines with J gene TRBJ2-7, with D possibly matching TRBD1 (6 bases). CDR1 is SGHRS and CDR2 is YFSETQ in the germline V gene. The CDR3 is 14 residues long. Trimming cost V 4 bases and J 3 bases, with 14 bases left between them. CDR3: CASSRSEGDYEQYF. The CDR3 coding sequence is TGCGCCAGCAGCCGCTCTGAGGGGGACTACGAGCAGTACTTC.

CDR3 bases: TGCGCCAGCAGCTTGGGGACTAGCGGGGACACAGATACGCAGTATTTT. Translating gives CASSLGTSGDTDTQYF. The V gene is TRBV5-1, the J gene TRBJ2-3, with 12 bases identical to TRBD2. CDR3 length: 16 amino acids. V lost 0 bases to trimming and J lost 2 bases; unmatched junction nucleotides: 1. Germline V CDR1 and CDR2: SGHRS, YFSETQ.